The 3 T cell receptor beta chains below come from one sample, sequenced in a study of T cell changes during pregnancy in multiple sclerosis. The assay was immunoSEQ multiplex PCR, and TCRdb's table has in-frame clones only and misses some. Counted here are about 16,000 clones, around 97% occurring once; the ten biggest clones make up 0.8% to 0.95%. The specimen was peripheral blood, collected in the third trimester of pregnancy. These receptors originate from a female donor with multiple sclerosis, enrolled in a pregnancy study.

The chain has TRBV5-4 and TRBJ1-2; 7 nucleotides align to TRBD1. The germline V gene encodes CDR1 SGHNT and CDR2 YYREEE (reference sequence). V lost 2 bases, J lost 3 bases, and 7 bases stayed unmatched. The CDR3 sequence is 15 residues long. In DNA, the CDR3 is TGTGCCAGCAGCTTAACTTTTGACAGGGACTATGGCTACACCTTC. Translating gives CASSLTFDRDYGYTF. Looking up the rest from reference TRBV5-4 and TRBJ1-2 gives the full variable domain: ETGVTQSPTHLIKTRGQQVTLRCSSQSGHNTVSWYQQALGQGPQFIFQYYREEENGRGNFPPRFSGLQFPNYSSELNVNALELDDSALYLCASSLTFDRDYGYTFGSGTRLTVV.

The chain recombines TRBV7-2 with TRBJ2-5; 11 bases map to TRBD1. Trimming took 2 bases from V and 4 from J; bases not matched to a gene: 15. Germline V gene lookup returns CDR1 SGHTA and CDR2 FQGNSA. This CDR3 is 19 amino acids long. The CDR3, as DNA: TGTGCCAGCAGCTTATTTAAGGATTGGGGACAGGGGGGACGAGAGACCCAGTACTTC. It encodes CASSLFKDWGQGGRETQYF.

This clone appeared a few times. The chain links TRBV6-4 to TRBJ2-1; 11 nucleotides align to TRBD2. The length of the CDR3 is 17 residues. Per the germline V gene, CDR1 is MRHNA and CDR2 is SNTAGT. V dropped 1 base and J dropped 8; count of bases not matched to a gene: 10. The CDR3 nucleotides are TGTGCCAGCAGTGACTTTGGAGTGACTAGCGGGAACGATGAGCAGTTCTTC. This translates into CASSDFGVTSGNDEQFF.